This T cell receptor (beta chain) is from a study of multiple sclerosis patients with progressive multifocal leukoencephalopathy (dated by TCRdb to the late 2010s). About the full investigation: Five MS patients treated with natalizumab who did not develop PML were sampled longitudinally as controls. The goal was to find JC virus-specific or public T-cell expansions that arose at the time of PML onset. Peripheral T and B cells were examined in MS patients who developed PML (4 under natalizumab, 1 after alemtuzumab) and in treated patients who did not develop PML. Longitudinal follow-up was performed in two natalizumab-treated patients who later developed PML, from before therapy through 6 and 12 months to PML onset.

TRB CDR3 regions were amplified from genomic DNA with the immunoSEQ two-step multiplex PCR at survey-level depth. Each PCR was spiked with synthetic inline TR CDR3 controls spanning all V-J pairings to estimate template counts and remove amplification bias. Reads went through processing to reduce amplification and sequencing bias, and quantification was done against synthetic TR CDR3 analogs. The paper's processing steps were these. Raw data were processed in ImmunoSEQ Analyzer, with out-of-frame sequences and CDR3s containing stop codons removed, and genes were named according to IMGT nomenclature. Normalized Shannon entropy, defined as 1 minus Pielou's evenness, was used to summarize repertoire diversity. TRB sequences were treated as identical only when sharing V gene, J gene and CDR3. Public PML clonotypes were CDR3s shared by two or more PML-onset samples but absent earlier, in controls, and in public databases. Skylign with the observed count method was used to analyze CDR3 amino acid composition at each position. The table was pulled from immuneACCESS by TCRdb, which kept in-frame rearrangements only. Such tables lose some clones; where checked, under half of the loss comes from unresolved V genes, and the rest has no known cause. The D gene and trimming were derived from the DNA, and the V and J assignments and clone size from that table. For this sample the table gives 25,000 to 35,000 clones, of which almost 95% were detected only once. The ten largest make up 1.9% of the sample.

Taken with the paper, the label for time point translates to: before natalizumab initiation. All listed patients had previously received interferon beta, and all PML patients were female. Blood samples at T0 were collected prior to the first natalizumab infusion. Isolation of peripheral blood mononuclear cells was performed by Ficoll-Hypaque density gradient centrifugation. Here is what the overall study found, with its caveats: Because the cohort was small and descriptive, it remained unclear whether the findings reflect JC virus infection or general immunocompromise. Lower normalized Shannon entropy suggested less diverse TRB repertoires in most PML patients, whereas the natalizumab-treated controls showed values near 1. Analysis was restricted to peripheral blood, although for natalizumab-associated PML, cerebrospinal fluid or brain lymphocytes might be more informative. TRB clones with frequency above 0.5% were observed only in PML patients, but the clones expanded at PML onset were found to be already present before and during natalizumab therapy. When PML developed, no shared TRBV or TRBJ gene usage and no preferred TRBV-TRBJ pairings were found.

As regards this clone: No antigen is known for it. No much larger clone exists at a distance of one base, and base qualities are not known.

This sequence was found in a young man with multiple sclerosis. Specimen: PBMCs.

The DNA sequence is given as TGTGCCAGCTCACGGGCTAGCGGGGAGCAGTACGTC. This sequence encodes CASSRASGEQYV. The chain joins TRBV18 to TRBJ2-7; TRBD2 lines up with 8 middle nucleotides. The CDR3 contains 12 residues, cysteine and valine counted. The CDR3 DNA has 36 bases and is translated from base 1. The germline V gene sets CDR1 to KGHSH and CDR2 to LQKENI. Relative to germline, V is missing 4 bases and J is missing 7 bases, with 3 bases of the junction outside any gene match.